This entry lists 2 T cell receptor beta chains sequenced from one sample in a study of T cells after yellow fever vaccination. TCRdb redid the calling of the 5' RACE reads with MiXCR, one entry per CDR3 protein. The table includes fewer than 150,000 distinct CDR3 sequences, 6.5% to 9% detected once. The sample was CD4+ T cells sorted from PBMCs, taken approximately 47 days after the first yellow fever vaccination. Source of these receptors: a man aged 18 to 35 who received the YFV17D yellow fever vaccine.

This clonotype has a count of ten or more. This chain joins TRBV5-1 and TRBJ1-1; unclear D gene. The CDR3 contains 13 residues. V was trimmed by 0 bases and J by 5 bases, leaving 8 bases between them. Germline CDR1 and CDR2: SGHRS and YFSETQ. DNA for the CDR3: TGCGCCAGCAGCTTGGCTAGGATGACTGAAGCTTTCTTT. Translating it yields CASSLARMTEAFF. Together with reference TRBV5-1 and TRBJ1-1, the CDR3 gives the full variable domain: KAGVTQTPRYLIKTRGQQVTLSCSPISGHRSVSWYQQTPGQGLQFLFEYFSETQRNKGNFPGRFSGRQFSNSRSEMNVSTLELGDSALYLCASSLARMTEAFFGQGTRLTVV.

This chain joins TRBV7-2 and TRBJ1-1, with D tentatively TRBD1 (6 bases). The CDR3 runs 15 residues. Per germline, CDR1 SGHTA and CDR2 FQGNSA. V lost 2 bases, J lost 4 bases, and 14 bases lay in between. CDR3 region: CASSLRGPRSTEAFF. DNA for the CDR3: TGTGCCAGCAGCTTACGGGGGCCTCGGAGCACTGAAGCTTTCTTT.